This passage covers 27 T cell receptor beta chains from one sample sequenced in a study of cytomegalovirus exposure and HLA in healthy donors. The PCR was carried out with 60 Vbeta primers and 13 Jbeta primers. Clones were read by immunoSEQ multiplex PCR, and TCRdb kept only the in-frame ones, dropping some. The table shows some 110,000 clones, with roughly 80% occurring only once. Sequencing used PBMCs. All receptors derive from a man aged 30 to 39 in good health and CMV-seropositive.

The sample holds a few counts of this clone. The J gene is TRBJ2-3, the V gene TRBV6-1; TRBD2 agrees at 9 bases. V shed 0 bases and J 6 bases; nucleotides not matched to a gene: 7. The germline V gene has CDR1 MNHNS and CDR2 SASEGT. The CDR3 contains 16 residues. The CDR3 sequence is CASSEALRGGRDTQYF. The CDR3 coding sequence is TGTGCCAGCAGTGAAGCGTTGCGGGGGGGCAGGGATACGCAGTATTTT.

V usage is TRBV27 and J usage is TRBJ1-6, with 9 bases lining up with TRBD1. V lost 5 bases and J lost 9; bases outside the gene matches: 8. The germline V gene has CDR1 MNHEY and CDR2 SMNVEV (reference sequence). The CDR3 consists of 15 residues. For the CDR3, the DNA is TGTGCCAGCAGTCCAGGGGACAGGGAGAGTTCACCCCTCCACTTT. Amino acid sequence: CASSPGDRESSPLHF.

The V call is TRBV7-2, the J call TRBJ2-3; 10 nucleotides align to TRBD2. The germline V gene has CDR1 SGHTA and CDR2 FQGNSA. There are 18 residues in the CDR3. Unmatched junction bases numbered 10, after V lost 2 bases and J lost 2 bases. The CDR3 region is CASSLTELSGGVTDTQYF. In DNA form, the CDR3 reads TGTGCCAGCAGCTTAACGGAGTTGAGCGGGGGGGTCACAGATACGCAGTATTTT.

This sequence joins TRBV5-4 and TRBJ2-1; 8 bases align to TRBD1. Looked up from germline, CDR1 is SGHNT and CDR2 is YYREEE (reference sequence). Trimming at V came to 4 bases and at J to 8 bases, leaving 11 bases not matched to a gene. This CDR3 is 15 amino acids long. CDR3 sequence reads: CASSRGQGGTYEQFF. The CDR3 DNA is TGTGCCAGCAGCAGAGGACAGGGTGGCACATATGAGCAGTTCTTC.

This chain joins TRBV5-1 and TRBJ1-2, with D maybe TRBD1 (6 bases). Trimming shortened V by 4 bases and J by 2 bases, and 15 bases separated the two germline ends. CDR1 is SGHRS, CDR2 YFSETQ, per germline. The CDR3 sequence is 15 residues long. CDR3 sequence (DNA): TGCGCCAGCAGCCCCGACAGGATTTCAAACTATGGCTACACCTTC. As protein: CASSPDRISNYGYTF.

The rearrangement links TRBV2 to TRBJ2-7, with 9 bases identical to TRBD2. The CDR3 sequence is 15 residues long. The trim removed 4 bases at V and 0 bases at J, leaving 4 bases unmatched. Germline CDR1 and CDR2: SNHLY and FYNNEI. CDR3 in DNA: TGTGCCAGCAGTGGCCCTAGCGGGGACTCCTACGAGCAGTACTTC. Protein sequence: CASSGPSGDSYEQYF.

The chain carries TRBV13 and TRBJ1-2; TRBD1 agrees at 9 bases. Germline values: CDR1 PRHDT, CDR2 FYEKMQ (reference sequence). J lost 6 bases, V lost 5 bases, and 7 bases had no gene match. The CDR3 sequence is 14 residues long. In DNA form, the CDR3 reads TGTGCCAGCAGCGCCGGACAGGGGAGGGATGGCTACACCTTC. This encodes CASSAGQGRDGYTF.

This clone was seen a handful of times. The chain combines TRBV6-5 with TRBJ2-2; TRBD2 matches at 11 bases. V dropped 7 bases and J dropped 4; count of bases not matched to a gene: 2. Germline V gene data show CDR1 as MNHEY and CDR2 as SVGAGI. The CDR3 loop spans 14 amino acids. The CDR3 bases are TGTGCCAGCACTAGCGGGGGGACCACCGGGGAGCTGTTTTTT. It codes for CASTSGGTTGELFF.

The chain links TRBV6-4 to TRBJ2-2; TRBD2 aligns across 9 bases. This CDR3 contains 15 residues. Trimming took 5 bases from V and 4 from J; bases not matched to a gene: 5. Germline CDR1 and CDR2: MRHNA and SNTAGT. The CDR3 DNA reads TGTGCCAGCAGTAGGACTAGCGCGGGCACCGGGGAGCTGTTTTTT. This encodes CASSRTSAGTGELFF.

The rearrangement links TRBV2 to TRBJ1-3, with D perhaps TRBD1 (6 bases). Trimming cost V 2 bases and J 3 bases, with 11 bases left between them. The CDR3 is 15 amino acids. Germline assignment: CDR1 SNHLY and CDR2 FYNNEI. CDR3: CASSESQQGGNTIYF. Here the CDR3 DNA reads TGTGCCAGCAGTGAATCCCAACAGGGTGGAAACACCATATATTTT.

This clone was recorded only once. The chain couples TRBV7-9 to TRBJ1-3; D remains ambiguous. The CDR3 sequence is 14 residues long. The V gene lost 2 bases and the J gene lost 0 bases, with 5 bases spanning the gap. Germline CDR1 and CDR2: SEHNR and FQNEAQ (reference sequence). This CDR3 is CASSLRGSGNTIYF. CDR3 DNA: TGTGCCAGCAGCTTACGGGGCTCTGGAAACACCATATATTTT.

J is TRBJ1-1 and V is TRBV5-6; TRBD1 is a possible D gene (5 bases). CDR3 size: 13 residues. Trimming removed 2 bases from V and 7 bases from J, with 12 bases in between. Germline V gene sequence: CDR1 SGHDT, CDR2 YYEEEE. CDR3 residues: CASSFGTAYEAFF. The CDR3 coding sequence is TGTGCCAGCAGCTTCGGGACTGCCTATGAAGCTTTCTTT. The full variable domain, completed using reference TRBV5-6 and TRBJ1-1, is DAGVTQSPTHLIKTRGQQVTLRCSPKSGHDTVSWYQQALGQGPQFIFQYYEEEERQRGNFPDRFSGHQFPNYSSELNVNALLLGDSALYLCASSFGTAYEAFFGQGTRLTVV.

For this clone: The identical CDR3 is also encoded by other nucleotide sequences in the sample. The gene calls are TRBV30 and TRBJ1-3, with D perhaps TRBD1 (5 bases). CDR1 is GTSNPN, CDR2 SVGIG, per germline (reference sequence). CDR3 length: 13 residues. V lost 0 bases, J lost 3 bases, and 6 bases lay in between. CDR3 bases: TGTGCCTGGAGTGTAACAGGTGGAAACACCATATATTTT. This gives the protein CAWSVTGGNTIYF.

The chain links TRBV27 to TRBJ2-5; 7 bases align to TRBD2. Trimming removed 4 bases from V and 7 bases from J; junction bases left unmatched: 12. CDR1 is MNHEY and CDR2 is SMNVEV in the germline V gene (reference sequence). This CDR3 has 15 residues. CDR3 residues: CASSSSPGTGGTQYF. Here the CDR3 DNA reads TGTGCCAGCAGTTCCTCCCCGGGGACGGGGGGGACCCAGTACTTC.

The chain combines TRBV2 with TRBJ2-7; D is perhaps TRBD1 (5 bases). Trimming took off 6 bases at V and 1 base at J, with 13 bases between the two ends. Per the germline V gene, CDR1 is SNHLY and CDR2 is FYNNEI. CDR3 length: 14 amino acids. The CDR3 is CASRGLQGSYEQYF. The CDR3 nucleotides read TGTGCCAGCAGAGGCCTGCAGGGATCCTACGAGCAGTACTTC.

The genes are TRBV11-2 and TRBJ1-2; D ambiguous. Per germline, CDR1 SGHAT and CDR2 FQNNGV. This CDR3 is built from 14 residues. The V gene lost 5 bases and the J gene lost 0 bases, with 10 bases spanning the gap. The CDR3 sequence: CASSLGSPNYGYTF. In DNA form, the CDR3 reads TGTGCCAGCAGCCTAGGTAGTCCTAACTATGGCTACACCTTC.

This rearrangement joins TRBV6-6 to TRBJ2-3; the D gene is possibly TRBD2 (6 bases). There are 15 residues in the CDR3. From germline, CDR1 is MNHNY and CDR2 SVGAGI (reference sequence). The germline V and J ends were trimmed by 2 bases and 4 bases, with 13 bases remaining between them. The CDR3: CASSYVSGESDTQYF. DNA of the CDR3: TGTGCCAGCAGTTACGTCTCGGGGGAGTCAGATACGCAGTATTTT.

The V and J genes are TRBV4-1 and TRBJ1-1, with 7 bases lining up with TRBD1. V trimming: 3 bases; J trimming: 10 bases; junction bases outside the gene matches: 17. CDR3 length: 16 amino acids. CDR1 is MGHRA, CDR2 YSYEKL, per germline. This chain's CDR3 is CASSQPTGARGSRAFF. The CDR3 DNA follows: TGCGCCAGCAGCCAGCCAACAGGGGCCCGAGGGAGTAGAGCTTTCTTT.

The chain combines TRBV6-6 with TRBJ2-6; D gene unclear. V lost 6 bases to trimming and J lost 6 bases, with 6 bases between them. Germline CDR1 MNHNY, CDR2 SVGAGI (reference sequence). CDR3 length equals 12 residues. The CDR3 DNA reads TGTGCCAGCAGCCCCATGGCCAACGTCCTGACTTTC. Protein: CASSPMANVLTF.

Here the CDR3 DNA reads TGTGCCAGCTCACCCCCGATCGGGACAGAAAACTCCTACAATGAGCAGTTCTTC. Its translation is CASSPPIGTENSYNEQFF. The chain recombines TRBV18 with TRBJ2-1; TRBD1 matches 7 bases. CDR3 length: 18 residues. With V trimmed by 3 bases and J by 0 bases, 11 bases remained unmatched. Germline V CDR1 and CDR2: KGHSH, LQKENI.

V is TRBV29-1 and J is TRBJ1-2; 7 bases are a match to TRBD1. Germline V gene data show CDR1 as SQVTM and CDR2 as ANQGSEA. V shed 0 bases and J 1 base; nucleotides not matched to a gene: 2. This CDR3 is 14 amino acids long. The CDR3 loop reads CSVEDGTVNYGYTF. In DNA, the CDR3 is TGCAGCGTTGAAGACGGGACAGTTAACTATGGCTACACCTTC.

The chain is built from TRBV7-2 and TRBJ1-5; D is unresolved. The V gene lost 5 bases and the J gene lost 2 bases, with 13 bases spanning the gap. Germline assignment: CDR1 SGHTA and CDR2 FQGNSA. The CDR3 is 15 amino acids. The CDR3 region is CASSPSGSGNQPQHF. CDR3 DNA sequence: TGTGCCAGCAGCCCTAGCGGGTCAGGCAATCAGCCCCAGCATTTT.

In this sample, this clone turned up a few times. Other DNA sequences within the sample encode an identical CDR3. The chain joins TRBV5-1 to TRBJ2-5, with 7 bases fitting TRBD2. The end of the DNA aligns better with TRBJ2-7, so the J call may be wrong. This CDR3 is 13 amino acids long. The germline V gene encodes CDR1 SGHRS and CDR2 YFSETQ. This CDR3 is CASSLDGGYEQYF. CDR3 coding DNA: TGCGCCAGCAGCTTGGACGGGGGGTACGAGCAGTACTTC.

This chain links TRBV6-1 with TRBJ2-7, with D possibly matching TRBD1 (5 bases). Germline V gene data show CDR1 as MNHNS and CDR2 as SASEGT. Trimming removed 0 bases at V and 6 bases at J, with 21 bases between. The CDR3 is made up of 17 amino acids. The CDR3 DNA sequence: TGTGCCAGCAGTGAAGCGATTAGGCAGGGTCTACCTGGCGAGCAGTACTTC. It codes for CASSEAIRQGLPGEQYF.

The chain is built from TRBV18 and TRBJ2-1; 10 bases are shared with TRBD2. Germline CDR1 KGHSH, CDR2 LQKENI. The CDR3 contains 18 residues. The V segment lost 2 bases and the J segment 8 bases; nucleotides outside the gene matches: 15. The CDR3 loop reads CASSPGIAAGLAYDEQFF. DNA of the CDR3: TGTGCCAGCTCACCAGGTATCGCCGCGGGACTAGCGTACGATGAGCAGTTCTTC.

There are a few counts of this clone. The gene calls are TRBV2 and TRBJ2-6; D is undetermined. Germline values: CDR1 SNHLY, CDR2 FYNNEI. V lost 4 bases to trimming and J lost 0 bases, with 10 bases between them. The CDR3 has 16 amino acids. Written as DNA, the CDR3 is TGTGCCAGCAGTGGGGCGTGGAACTCTGGGGCCAACGTCCTGACTTTC. Residues: CASSGAWNSGANVLTF.

The chain carries TRBV29-1 and TRBJ2-3; D unclear. This CDR3 has 13 amino acids. CDR1 SQVTM and CDR2 ANQGSEA come from the germline V gene. The V and J ends lost 4 bases and 1 base respectively, with 9 bases between them. The chain's CDR3 is CSVAVQGTDTQYF. As DNA, the CDR3 is TGCAGCGTTGCAGTACAAGGCACAGATACGCAGTATTTT.